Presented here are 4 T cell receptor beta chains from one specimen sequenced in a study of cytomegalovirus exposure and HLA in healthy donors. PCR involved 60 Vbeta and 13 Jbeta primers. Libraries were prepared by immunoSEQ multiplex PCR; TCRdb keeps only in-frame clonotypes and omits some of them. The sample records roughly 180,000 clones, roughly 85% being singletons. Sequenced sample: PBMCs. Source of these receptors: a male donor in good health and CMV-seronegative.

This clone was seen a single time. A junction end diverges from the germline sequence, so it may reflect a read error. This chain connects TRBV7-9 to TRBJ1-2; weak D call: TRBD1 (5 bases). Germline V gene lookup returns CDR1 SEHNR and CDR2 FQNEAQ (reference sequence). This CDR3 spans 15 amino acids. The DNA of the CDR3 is TGTTCCAGCAGCCCCCAAGTAAGTGGGGCAGCTGGCTACACCTTC. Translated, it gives CSSSPQVSGAAGYTF.

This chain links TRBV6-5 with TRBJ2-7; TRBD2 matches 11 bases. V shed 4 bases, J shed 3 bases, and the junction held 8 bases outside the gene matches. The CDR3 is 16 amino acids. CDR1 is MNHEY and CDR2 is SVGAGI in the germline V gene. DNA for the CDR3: TGTGCCAGCAGTTTGGCGCCGGGACTAGCGGTCTACGAGCAGTACTTC. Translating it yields CASSLAPGLAVYEQYF.

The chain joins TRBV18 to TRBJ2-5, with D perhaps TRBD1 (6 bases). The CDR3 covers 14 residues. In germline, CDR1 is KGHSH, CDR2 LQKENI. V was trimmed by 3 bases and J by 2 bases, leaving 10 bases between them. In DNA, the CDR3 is TGTGCCAGCTCACCCAGGACAGAGCAAGAGACCCAGTACTTC. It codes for CASSPRTEQETQYF.

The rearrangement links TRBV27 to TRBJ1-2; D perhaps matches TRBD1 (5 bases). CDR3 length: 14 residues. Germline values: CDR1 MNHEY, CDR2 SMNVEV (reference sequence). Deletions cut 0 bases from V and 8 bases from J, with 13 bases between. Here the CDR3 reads CASSLSFGASGYTF. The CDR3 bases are TGTGCCAGCAGTTTATCGTTTGGGGCGTCGGGCTACACCTTC.